A single sample gave rise to the 9 T cell receptor beta chains below, sequenced in a study of cytomegalovirus exposure and HLA in healthy donors. Primers included in the PCR were 60 Vbeta and 13 Jbeta primers. Sequenced by immunoSEQ multiplex PCR; TCRdb stores in-frame clones only, minus some. The table lists some 180,000 clones, approximately 84% of them singletons. Sequencing was performed on PBMCs. The origin of the receptors is a girl between 5 and 17 years old in good health and CMV-seropositive.

The genes are TRBV4-3 and TRBJ2-1; TRBD2 is a possible D gene (6 bases). The germline V and J ends were trimmed by 0 bases and 0 bases, with 9 bases remaining between them. The CDR3 contains 16 residues. In germline, CDR1 is LGHNA, CDR2 YSLEER. CDR3 sequence: CASSQESSASYNEQFF. As DNA, the CDR3 is TGCGCCAGCAGCCAAGAGTCTAGCGCCTCCTACAATGAGCAGTTCTTC.

The chain recombines TRBV4-2 with TRBJ2-4; perhaps TRBD1 as D (6 bases). This CDR3 spans 17 amino acids. From germline, CDR1 is LGHNA and CDR2 YNFKEQ. V lost 1 base to trimming and J lost 0 bases, with 13 bases between them. CDR3 residues: CASSQGTASLAKNIQYF. The CDR3 DNA is TGTGCCAGCAGCCAAGGGACAGCCTCGCTAGCCAAAAACATTCAGTACTTC.

The chain recombines TRBV9 with TRBJ2-7; 7 positions agree with TRBD2. V lost 4 bases to trimming and J lost 3 bases; unmatched junction nucleotides: 7. Germline CDR1 reads SGDLS; CDR2 reads YYNGEE. This CDR3 comprises 14 residues. The CDR3 here is CASSPRTRNYEQYF. CDR3 sequence (DNA): TGTGCCAGCAGCCCCCGGACTAGGAACTACGAGCAGTACTTC.

The J gene is TRBJ2-1, the V gene TRBV14; D uncertain. Germline assignment: CDR1 SGHDN and CDR2 FVKESK. CDR3 length: 17 residues. Trimming pared 0 bases from V and 5 bases from J, leaving 17 bases between. In DNA, the CDR3 is TGTGCCAGCAGCCAAGATCGCGGCTTACCGTTCGACAATGAGCAGTTCTTC. It specifies CASSQDRGLPFDNEQFF.

The chain has TRBV4-1 and TRBJ2-7, with TRBD2 matching 10 bases. V shed 2 bases and J 7 bases; nucleotides not matched to a gene: 5. CDR1 is MGHRA and CDR2 is YSYEKL in the germline V gene. The CDR3 runs to 14 residues. In DNA, the CDR3 is TGCGCCAGCAGCCAAAGGGGGACTAGCGAGGAGCAGTACTTC. Its translation: CASSQRGTSEEQYF.

J is TRBJ2-7 and V is TRBV30; weak D call: TRBD2 (5 bases). CDR3 size: 13 residues. Trimming shortened V by 3 bases and J by 4 bases, and 13 bases separated the two germline ends. Germline CDR1 is GTSNPN and CDR2 is SVGIG (reference sequence). The CDR3 loop is CAWSPRRLYEQYF. CDR3 nucleotide sequence: TGTGCCTGGAGCCCTCGGAGGTTGTACGAGCAGTACTTC.

The chain carries TRBV5-4 and TRBJ2-1, with 9 bases that match TRBD2. Germline V gene lookup returns CDR1 SGHNT and CDR2 YYREEE (reference sequence). CDR3 size: 15 residues. Trimming cost V 0 bases and J 9 bases; bases outside gene matches: 7. The CDR3 DNA sequence: TGTGCCAGCAGCTTGGGTGGGGCTAGCGGGACTGAGCAGTTCTTC. Translated, it gives CASSLGGASGTEQFF.

This chain joins TRBV7-8 and TRBJ2-1; maybe TRBD2 (6 bases). CDR3 length equals 15 residues. From germline, CDR1 is SGHVS and CDR2 FQNEAQ. The V and J ends lost 0 bases and 8 bases respectively, with 14 bases between them. This chain's CDR3 is CASSLAQHRRDEQFF. The DNA of the CDR3 is TGTGCCAGCAGCTTAGCCCAACACCGGAGGGATGAGCAGTTCTTC.

V usage is TRBV6-1 and J usage is TRBJ1-1; 7 nucleotides line up with TRBD1. Trimming took 4 bases from V and 6 from J; bases not matched to a gene: 5. Germline assignment: CDR1 MNHNS and CDR2 SASEGT. The CDR3 contains 13 residues. CDR3 protein: CASSAGGLPEAFF. CDR3 DNA sequence: TGTGCCAGCAGTGCAGGGGGACTCCCTGAAGCTTTCTTT.